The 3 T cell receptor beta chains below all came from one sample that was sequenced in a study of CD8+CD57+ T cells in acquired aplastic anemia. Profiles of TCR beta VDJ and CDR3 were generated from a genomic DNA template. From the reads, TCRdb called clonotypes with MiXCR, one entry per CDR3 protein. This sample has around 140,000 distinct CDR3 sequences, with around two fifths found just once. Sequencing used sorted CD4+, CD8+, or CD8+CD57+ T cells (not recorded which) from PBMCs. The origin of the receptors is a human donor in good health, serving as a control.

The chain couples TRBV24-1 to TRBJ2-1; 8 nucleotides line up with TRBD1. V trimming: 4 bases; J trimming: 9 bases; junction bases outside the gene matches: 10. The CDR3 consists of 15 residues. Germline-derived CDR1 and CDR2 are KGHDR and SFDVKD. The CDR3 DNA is TGTGCCACCAGTGACTTAGGACAGGGCCTTGGTGAGCAGTTCTTC. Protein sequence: CATSDLGQGLGEQFF.

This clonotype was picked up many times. This CDR3 reads CASSFFGTEAFF. The CDR3 DNA reads as TGTGCCAGCAGTTTTTTCGGGACTGAAGCTTTCTTT. The chain employs TRBV12-3 or TRBV12-4 and TRBJ1-1; no clear D. This CDR3 spans 12 amino acids. The V end lost 3 bases, the J end lost 5 bases, and 7 bases lay between the germline ends.

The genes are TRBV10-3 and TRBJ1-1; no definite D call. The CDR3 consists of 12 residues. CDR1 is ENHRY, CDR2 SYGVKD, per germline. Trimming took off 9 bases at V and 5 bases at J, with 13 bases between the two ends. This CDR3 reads CAISLGETEAFF. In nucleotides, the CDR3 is TGTGCCATTTCACTAGGAGAAACTGAAGCTTTCTTT.